A single sample is the source of the 25 T cell receptor beta chains below, sequenced in a study of blood T cell repertoires in COVID-19. Clones were sequenced by immunoSEQ multiplex PCR, and TCRdb holds only the in-frame ones, with some missing. The repertoire holds about 430,000 clones, with around 91% as singletons. Sequencing was performed on PBMCs or T cells enriched from blood (not recorded which). These TCRs come from a young man who had recovered from COVID-19.

This clone has only one observation. V gene TRBV6-5 combines with J gene TRBJ2-5, with D possibly TRBD2 on 6 matching bases. This CDR3 is built from 14 residues. CDR1 MNHEY and CDR2 SVGAGI come from the germline V gene. The V end was cut by 7 bases, the J end by 5 bases, with 17 bases between. The DNA of the CDR3 is TGTGCCAGCACCCGCACGGGGGTGGGGGAGACCCAGTACTTC. Its translation is CASTRTGVGETQYF.

The V gene is TRBV18, the J gene TRBJ2-7, with 8 bases fitting TRBD2. In germline, CDR1 is KGHSH, CDR2 LQKENI. The CDR3 is made up of 15 amino acids. V was clipped by 3 bases and J by 2 bases; unmatched bases: 6. The CDR3 bases are TGTGCCAGCTCACCTTCCTCGGGAGGGACCTACGAGCAGTACTTC. It is translated as CASSPSSGGTYEQYF.

The J gene is TRBJ1-4, the V gene TRBV4-1, with unresolved D. This CDR3 comprises 15 residues. Germline V gene sequence: CDR1 MGHRA, CDR2 YSYEKL. V was clipped by 0 bases and J by 3 bases, with 8 bases between them. This CDR3 reads CASSQEGRSNEKLFF. Here the CDR3 DNA reads TGCGCCAGCAGCCAAGAGGGCAGATCTAATGAAAAACTGTTTTTT.

The chain has TRBV6-5 and TRBJ1-5, with D possibly TRBD1 on 5 matching bases. V gave up 10 bases and J gave up 0 bases, with 13 bases separating them. The CDR3 extends over 14 amino acids. Germline V lookup: CDR1 MNHEY, CDR2 SVGAGI. CDR3 region: CATVDSHSNQPQHF. The CDR3 DNA follows: TGTGCCACCGTCGACAGTCATAGCAATCAGCCCCAGCATTTT.

V is TRBV28 and J is TRBJ1-5; unclear D gene. The CDR3 extends over 14 amino acids. Germline V CDR1 and CDR2: MDHEN, SYDVKM. Trimming stripped 6 bases from V and 3 bases from J, with 12 bases between. CDR3 sequence reads: CASRTRVFNQPQHF. The CDR3, as DNA: TGTGCCAGCAGAACCCGGGTATTCAATCAGCCCCAGCATTTT.

This chain uses TRBV5-1 with TRBJ2-5; possible D gene TRBD1, 7 bases. Germline V gene sequence: CDR1 SGHRS, CDR2 YFSETQ. Deletions cut 0 bases from V and 2 bases from J, with 14 bases between. CDR3 length: 16 residues. This chain's CDR3 is CASSLAGDSGQETQYF. CDR3 nucleotide sequence: TGCGCCAGCAGCTTGGCGGGGGACAGCGGACAAGAGACCCAGTACTTC.

This chain connects TRBV19 to TRBJ1-5; TRBD1 might be the D (5 bases). V was pared by 8 bases and J by 4 bases, with 15 bases between. The CDR3 consists of 14 residues. Per germline, CDR1 LNHDA and CDR2 SQIVND (reference sequence). The CDR3 loop is CASDRGGGNQPQHF. The DNA of the CDR3 is TGTGCCAGTGATCGCGGGGGTGGTAATCAGCCCCAGCATTTT.

This rearrangement joins TRBV18 to TRBJ2-5, with 9 positions matching TRBD1. J gave up 2 bases and V 0 bases, and 4 bases lay outside the gene matches. The CDR3 is made up of 16 amino acids. Per germline, CDR1 KGHSH and CDR2 LQKENI. The CDR3 sequence: CASSPPGQGLQETQYF. The CDR3 region has the DNA TGTGCCAGCTCACCACCAGGACAGGGGCTTCAAGAGACCCAGTACTTC. Drawing the rest from reference TRBV18 and TRBJ2-5, the complete variable domain is NAGVMQNPRHLVRRRGQEARLRCSPMKGHSHVYWYRQLPEEGLKFMVYLQKENIIDESGMPKERFSAEFPKEGPSILRIQQVVRGDSAAYFCASSPPGQGLQETQYFGPGTRLLVL.

V and J are TRBV4-2 and TRBJ1-1; D not certain. This CDR3 has 15 residues. V shed 0 bases and J shed 1 base, with 9 bases lying between them. The germline V gene encodes CDR1 LGHNA and CDR2 YNFKEQ. The CDR3 region has the DNA TGTGCCAGCAGCCAAGATTGGGCAGGGAACACTGAAGCTTTCTTT. This gives the protein CASSQDWAGNTEAFF.

The gene calls are TRBV29-1 and TRBJ1-2; no definite D call. Germline V gives CDR1 SQVTM, CDR2 ANQGSEA. CDR3 length equals 12 residues. Trimming shortened V by 4 bases and J by 2 bases, and 8 bases separated the two germline ends. The CDR3 spells CSVGQANYGYTF. The CDR3 nucleotides are TGCAGCGTTGGTCAGGCCAACTATGGCTACACCTTC.

The genes are TRBV11-2 and TRBJ1-1, with 10 nucleotides matching TRBD1. V was pared by 4 bases and J by 11 bases, with 10 bases of the junction left unmatched. CDR1 and CDR2 (germline): SGHAT, FQNNGV. The CDR3 spans 14 residues. CDR3 amino acids: CASSSRGGQGVAFF. In DNA, the CDR3 is TGTGCCAGCAGCTCTAGGGGAGGACAGGGGGTGGCTTTCTTT.

Here the CDR3 DNA reads TGTGCCAGCAGCTATAACCACTTCGGGGCTAGCGGTTCTAGAGATGAGCAGTTCTTC. This sequence encodes CASSYNHFGASGSRDEQFF. The V and J genes are TRBV7-9 and TRBJ2-1; 7 positions match TRBD2. The CDR3 is 19 residues long. Germline V CDR1 and CDR2: SEHNR, FQNEAQ (reference sequence). Germline trimming cut 4 bases from V and 8 bases from J; bases unmatched to any gene: 23.

The chain recombines TRBV29-1 with TRBJ2-1; a possible D gene is TRBD2 (5 bases). This CDR3 spans 12 amino acids. Germline CDR1 reads SQVTM; CDR2 reads ANQGSEA. V dropped 8 bases and J dropped 9 bases, with 17 bases sitting between them. DNA of the CDR3: TGCAGCATCCGGGATGGGCGTATTGAGCAGTTCTTC. Translation: CSIRDGRIEQFF.

The chain uses TRBV2 and TRBJ2-2; 10 bases match TRBD1. The CDR3 totals 14 residues. V was pared by 8 bases and J by 7 bases, with 7 bases of the junction left unmatched. The germline CDR1 and CDR2 sequences are SNHLY and FYNNEI. The CDR3 reads CASQGQGGFGELFF. CDR3 nucleotide sequence: TGTGCCAGCCAAGGACAGGGGGGATTCGGGGAGCTGTTTTTT.

This chain links TRBV3-1 (or the pseudogene TRBV3-2) with TRBJ2-7; TRBD2 aligns across 12 bases. The CDR3 is 15 amino acids. With V trimmed by 3 bases and J by 3 bases, 3 bases remained unmatched. The germline gives CDR1 LGHDT, CDR2 YNNKEL (reference sequence). CDR3 loop: CASSQRTSGNYEQYF. CDR3 sequence (DNA): TGTGCCAGCAGCCAGAGGACTAGCGGGAACTACGAGCAGTACTTC.

The chain employs TRBV4-1 and TRBJ1-1; D is unclear. Germline assignment: CDR1 MGHRA and CDR2 YSYEKL. Trimming cost V 4 bases and J 8 bases, with 8 bases left between them. The CDR3 is 11 residues long. The CDR3 DNA reads TGCGCCAGCAGCCGCGGAATCGAAGCTTTCTTT. Protein product: CASSRGIEAFF.

The rearrangement uses TRBV9 and TRBJ2-1; 10 nucleotides line up with TRBD2. Germline assignment: CDR1 SGDLS and CDR2 YYNGEE. Losses at the gene ends were 2 bases for V and 14 bases for J; bases not matched to a gene: 7. The CDR3 covers 13 residues. This CDR3 reads CASSVGTSVIKFF. CDR3 nucleotide sequence: TGTGCCAGCAGCGTGGGGACTAGCGTAATAAAGTTCTTC.

The CDR3 DNA follows: TGTGCCAGCAGCCAAATCCGGGGTTACAATGAGCAGTTCTTC. This gives the protein CASSQIRGYNEQFF. This chain joins TRBV14 and TRBJ2-1, with D perhaps matching TRBD2 (5 bases). The germline V gene has CDR1 SGHDN and CDR2 FVKESK. V was trimmed by 2 bases and J by 4 bases, leaving 9 bases between them. CDR3 length: 14 residues.

This chain joins TRBV28 and TRBJ1-5; D possibly corresponds to TRBD1 (6 bases). Between the trimmed V and J ends, which lost 5 bases and 4 bases, there was a span of 18 bases. The CDR3 runs 16 residues. Germline V CDR1 and CDR2: MDHEN, SYDVKM. The CDR3 spells CASSQPSGQQNQPQHF. The DNA for the CDR3 is TGTGCCAGCAGTCAACCCTCAGGACAGCAAAATCAGCCCCAGCATTTT.

This clone was observed a handful of times. V is TRBV4-1 and J is TRBJ2-7, with D perhaps matching TRBD2 (6 bases). Trimming removed 0 bases at V and 6 bases at J, with 9 bases between. This CDR3 region has 13 residues. Germline V gene data show CDR1 as MGHRA and CDR2 as YSYEKL. The CDR3 DNA reads as TGCGCCAGCAGCCAAGAATGGAGGGGCGAGCAGTACTTC. Its translation: CASSQEWRGEQYF.

The V call is TRBV25-1, the J call TRBJ2-2; 15 bases are shared with TRBD2. Germline trimming cut 4 bases from V and 7 bases from J; bases unmatched to any gene: 7. There are 17 residues in the CDR3. Per germline, CDR1 MGHDK and CDR2 SYGVNS. The CDR3 protein is CASSVAGLAGGDGELFF. CDR3 DNA: TGTGCCAGCAGTGTCGCCGGACTAGCGGGAGGGGACGGGGAGCTGTTTTTT. The whole variable domain, filled in from reference TRBV25-1 and TRBJ2-2, reads EADIYQTPRYLVIGTGKKITLECSQTMGHDKMYWYQQDPGMELHLIHYSYGVNSTEKGDLSSESTVSRIRTEHFPLTLESARPSHTSQYLCASSVAGLAGGDGELFFGEGSRLTVL.

This clone has a single count. This rearrangement joins TRBV29-1 to TRBJ1-1; the match to TRBD1 covers 12 bases. Germline loops: CDR1 SQVTM, CDR2 ANQGSEA. This CDR3 comprises 11 residues. V was pared by 7 bases and J by 6 bases, with 0 bases of the junction left unmatched. As DNA, the CDR3 is TGCAGCGGGGACAGGGGGCCTGAAGCTTTCTTT. Its protein is CSGDRGPEAFF.

The V and J genes are TRBV18 and TRBJ2-1; no definite D call. The CDR3 runs to 12 residues. Trimming removed 4 bases at V and 9 bases at J, with 10 bases between. Germline loops: CDR1 KGHSH, CDR2 LQKENI. Written as DNA, the CDR3 is TGTGCCAGCTCACTACAATCCGCTGAGCAGTTCTTC. This gives the protein CASSLQSAEQFF.

The J gene is TRBJ2-2, the V gene TRBV24-1, with TRBD2 matching 8 bases. The CDR3 has 15 amino acids. Germline CDR1 KGHDR, CDR2 SFDVKD. V shed 5 bases, J shed 2 bases, and the junction held 3 bases outside the gene matches. The CDR3 is CATSAAGDNTGELFF. The CDR3 nucleotides read TGTGCCACCAGTGCAGCGGGAGACAACACCGGGGAGCTGTTTTTT.

The chain couples TRBV11-2 to TRBJ1-2; tentatively, D is TRBD1 (5 bases). Germline V gives CDR1 SGHAT, CDR2 FQNNGV. The CDR3 is 14 residues long. Deletions cut 5 bases from V and 8 bases from J, with 18 bases between. CDR3 DNA: TGTGCCAGCAGCCCCCGGTTAGGGGAGGCGGGCTACACCTTC. It is translated as CASSPRLGEAGYTF.